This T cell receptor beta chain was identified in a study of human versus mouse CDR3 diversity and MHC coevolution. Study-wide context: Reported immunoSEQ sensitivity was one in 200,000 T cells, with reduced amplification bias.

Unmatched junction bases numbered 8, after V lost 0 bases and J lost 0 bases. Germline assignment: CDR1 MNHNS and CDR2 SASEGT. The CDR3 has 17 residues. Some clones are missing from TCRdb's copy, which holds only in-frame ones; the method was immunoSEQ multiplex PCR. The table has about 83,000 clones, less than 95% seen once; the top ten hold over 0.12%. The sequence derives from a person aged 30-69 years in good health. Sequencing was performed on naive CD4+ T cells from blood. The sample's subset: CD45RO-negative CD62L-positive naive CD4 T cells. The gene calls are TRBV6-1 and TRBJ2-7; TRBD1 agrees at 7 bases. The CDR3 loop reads CASSEAPQGRSSYEQYF. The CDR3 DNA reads TGTGCCAGCAGTGAAGCACCACAGGGGCGCAGCTCCTACGAGCAGTACTTC.